This TCR beta chain was captured in a study of blood T cell repertoires in COVID-19. Study-level information: From T cells, B-cell-depleted T cells, or PBMCs came the material, which was cDNA or gDNA.

Original processing notes: Cell counts per sample came from amplifying reference gene primers. The method was immunoSEQ multiplex PCR; TCRdb's version includes in-frame clones alone and lacks a portion of them. The DNA gave D and trimming, while V, J and clone size come from that table. The data contain some 150,000 clones, approximately 88% of them singletons. Germline CDR1 is LGHNA and CDR2 is YNFKEQ. V was trimmed by 3 bases and J by 1 base, leaving 16 bases between them. The CDR3 is 16 residues long. Sequencing used peripheral blood. The TCR originated in a man between 65 and 80 years old with acute or convalescent COVID-19. The chain combines TRBV4-2 with TRBJ2-7; a weak D match, TRBD2 (5 bases). The CDR3 spells CASSQEVAHTSYEQYF. The CDR3 DNA reads as TGTGCCAGCAGCCAGGAAGTAGCGCATACGTCCTACGAGCAGTACTTC.